One sample yielded the 29 T cell receptor beta chains listed below, sequenced in a study of OX40 agonist ivuxolimab in advanced cancers. TCRdb keeps only in-frame clones here, not all; method: immunoSEQ multiplex PCR. The sample carries 40,000 to 45,000 clones, over 75% recorded once. This specimen was CD4+ or CD8+ T cells sorted from blood, taken in a trial of the OX40 agonist ivuxolimab. The receptors come from an adult with an advanced solid tumor such as melanoma, head and neck, liver or kidney cancer.

V gene TRBV7-3 combines with J gene TRBJ2-5; D is perhaps TRBD2 (6 bases). The germline gives CDR1 SGHTA, CDR2 FQGTGA. The CDR3 extends over 15 amino acids. The V gene lost 0 bases and the J gene lost 5 bases, with 13 bases spanning the gap. The CDR3 reads CASSLTGGFQETQYF. CDR3 nucleotide sequence: TGTGCCAGCAGCTTAACCGGGGGTTTTCAGGAGACCCAGTACTTC.

This clone was counted only a few times. J is TRBJ2-7 and V is TRBV6-5; D gene ambiguous. The ends were cut back, 4 bases at V and 4 bases at J, with 8 bases in the middle. The germline gives CDR1 MNHEY, CDR2 SVGAGI. The CDR3 spans 12 residues. In DNA form, the CDR3 reads TGTGCCAGCAGTTTCCTTGGGTACGAGCAGTACTTC. It codes for CASSFLGYEQYF.

The chain uses TRBV28 and TRBJ2-7; D uncertain. Trimming stripped 6 bases from V and 6 bases from J, with 12 bases between. Germline V gene sequence: CDR1 MDHEN, CDR2 SYDVKM. The CDR3 is 12 residues long. Written as DNA, the CDR3 is TGTGCCAGCAGGCAGGCTTTGACCGAGCAGTACTTC. It is translated as CASRQALTEQYF.

As DNA, the CDR3 is TGTGCCAGCAGCAGCGGGAGAATCAGAAACACCATATATTTT. Translating gives CASSSGRIRNTIYF. V and J are TRBV5-6 and TRBJ1-3; D remains ambiguous. The CDR3 is 14 amino acids. In germline, CDR1 is SGHDT, CDR2 YYEEEE. V lost 4 bases to trimming and J lost 5 bases, with 13 bases between them.

This clone appeared once. The chain carries TRBV7-9 and TRBJ2-1; D might be TRBD1 (5 bases). This CDR3 has 15 amino acids. Looked up from germline, CDR1 is SEHNR and CDR2 is FQNEAQ (reference sequence). Trimming left V 7 bases short and J 9 bases short, with 22 bases between. The chain's CDR3 is CASTPRPGLDPEQFF. The CDR3 bases are TGTGCCAGCACCCCGCGGCCAGGGTTGGATCCTGAGCAGTTCTTC.

The J gene is TRBJ2-7, the V gene TRBV27; no reliable D call. The ends were cut back, 5 bases at V and 4 bases at J, with 6 bases in the middle. The germline V gene encodes CDR1 MNHEY and CDR2 SMNVEV (reference sequence). The CDR3 is 11 residues long. The CDR3 DNA sequence: TGTGCCAGCAGTGACAATTACGAGCAGTACTTC. This translates into CASSDNYEQYF.

The chain employs TRBV4-1 and TRBJ2-2; a possible D gene is TRBD1 (7 bases). Deletions cut 0 bases from V and 4 bases from J, with 18 bases between. The CDR3 extends over 18 amino acids. CDR1 and CDR2 from the germline V gene are MGHRA and YSYEKL. This CDR3 reads CASSQDSWRQGGTGELFF. Written as DNA, the CDR3 is TGCGCCAGCAGCCAAGATAGCTGGAGACAGGGAGGCACCGGGGAGCTGTTTTTT.

The chain carries TRBV5-4 and TRBJ2-5, with D perhaps matching TRBD1 (6 bases). This CDR3 spans 16 amino acids. Germline lookup yields CDR1 SGHNT and CDR2 YYREEE (reference sequence). Trimming left V 4 bases short and J 3 bases short, with 19 bases between. The CDR3 bases are TGTGCCAGCAGCCGCCCGACTTCCGGGACAAAAGAGACCCAGTACTTC. Translating it yields CASSRPTSGTKETQYF.

This rearrangement joins TRBV5-1 to TRBJ2-3; 12 bases line up with TRBD2. The CDR3 spans 15 residues. V trimming: 3 bases; J trimming: 4 bases; junction bases outside the gene matches: 3. Germline lookup yields CDR1 SGHRS and CDR2 YFSETQ. The CDR3 is CASSWTSGVPDTQYF. In nucleotides, the CDR3 is TGCGCCAGCAGCTGGACTAGCGGGGTCCCAGATACGCAGTATTTT.

V usage is TRBV6-6 and J usage is TRBJ2-7; the D is unclear. Germline V gives CDR1 MNHNY, CDR2 SVGAGI (reference sequence). The CDR3 runs to 13 residues. V lost 0 bases, J lost 4 bases, and 7 bases lay in between. This CDR3 reads CASSYSKRYEQYF. The CDR3 region has the DNA TGTGCCAGCAGTTACTCGAAGAGGTACGAGCAGTACTTC.

The chain couples TRBV6-4 to TRBJ2-2; 8 bases are a match to TRBD2. CDR3 length equals 14 residues. The V and J ends lost 8 bases and 4 bases, in that order; junction bases with no gene match: 6. Germline V gene lookup returns CDR1 MRHNA and CDR2 SNTAGT. The CDR3 loop reads CASSGTRGTGELFF. The CDR3 DNA follows: TGTGCCAGCTCCGGGACTAGGGGCACCGGGGAGCTGTTTTTT.

The chain links TRBV13 to TRBJ2-5; D might be TRBD1 (6 bases). This CDR3 is built from 14 residues. Germline V gene lookup returns CDR1 PRHDT and CDR2 FYEKMQ (reference sequence). V was clipped by 5 bases and J by 1 base, with 11 bases between them. CDR3 sequence: CASSPRQAQETQYF. The DNA for the CDR3 is TGTGCCAGCAGCCCACGACAGGCCCAAGAGACCCAGTACTTC.

V usage is TRBV21-1 and J usage is TRBJ2-1; the DNA was not used to check the table's D call, TRBD2. TRBV21-1 is termed a pseudogene. CDR3 length: 15 amino acids. CDR3 amino acids: CASICGISSYNEQFF. The CDR3 DNA reads TGTGCCAGCATCTGCGGAATCAGCTCCTACAATGAGCAGTTCTTC.

The chain couples TRBV11-2 to TRBJ2-2, with D perhaps matching TRBD2 (5 bases). The CDR3 extends over 16 amino acids. Germline CDR1 reads SGHAT; CDR2 reads FQNNGV. Deletions cut 1 base from V and 4 bases from J, with 13 bases between. CDR3 bases: TGTGCCAGCAGCTTAGGTGGGAGACGGACCACCGGGGAGCTGTTTTTT. Its protein product is CASSLGGRRTTGELFF.

This rearrangement joins TRBV6-5 to TRBJ2-1; 9 bases align to TRBD1. Germline V gene sequence: CDR1 MNHEY, CDR2 SVGAGI. The CDR3 consists of 16 residues. The ends lost 0 bases at V and 5 bases at J; junction bases unmatched: 5. The CDR3, as DNA: TGTGCCAGCAGTTACTCGAGGGACAGGGCAAACAATGAGCAGTTCTTC. This sequence encodes CASSYSRDRANNEQFF.

CDR3 loop: CASSESGGYEQYF. The CDR3 DNA reads as TGTGCCAGTAGTGAAAGCGGGGGGTACGAGCAGTACTTC. The J gene is TRBJ2-7, the V gene TRBV19; TRBD2 aligns across 9 bases. With V trimmed by 5 bases and J by 4 bases, 3 bases remained unmatched. Germline CDR1 reads LNHDA; CDR2 reads SQIVND (reference sequence). The CDR3 contains 13 residues.

The J gene is TRBJ2-6, the V gene TRBV14, with 9 bases that match TRBD1. The trim removed 2 bases at V and 2 bases at J, leaving 7 bases unmatched. Germline lookup yields CDR1 SGHDN and CDR2 FVKESK. The CDR3 spans 18 residues. The CDR3 region has the DNA TGTGCCAGCAGCCAACTGGGGACAGGGTTTGCTGGGGCCAACGTCCTGACTTTC. Its protein product is CASSQLGTGFAGANVLTF. Full variable domain (outside the CDR3, taken from reference TRBV14 and TRBJ2-6): EAGVTQFPSHSVIEKGQTVTLRCDPISGHDNLYWYRRVMGKEIKFLLHFVKESKQDESGMPNNRFLAERTGGTYSTLKVQPAELEDSGVYFCASSQLGTGFAGANVLTFGAGSRLTVL.

The gene calls are TRBV6-1 and TRBJ2-3; D is undetermined. This CDR3 has 13 residues. Trimming took 7 bases from V and 0 from J, leaving 8 bases between them. Germline V gene data show CDR1 as MNHNS and CDR2 as SASEGT. The CDR3 DNA follows: TGTGCCAGCACTGCTGGGAGCACAGATACGCAGTATTTT. It translates to CASTAGSTDTQYF.

This rearrangement joins TRBV19 to TRBJ2-1; TRBD1 is a possible D gene (5 bases). The V end was cut by 5 bases, the J end by 8 bases, with 13 bases between. The CDR3 length is 13 residues. CDR1 and CDR2 from the germline V gene are LNHDA and SQIVND (reference sequence). The CDR3 here is CASSLRQGDEQFF. The CDR3 nucleotides are TGTGCCAGTAGTTTGCGGCAAGGGGATGAGCAGTTCTTC.

The chain employs TRBV19 and TRBJ2-6; no firm D call. Germline V gene sequence: CDR1 LNHDA, CDR2 SQIVND (reference sequence). V lost 8 bases to trimming and J lost 1 base, with 15 bases between them. This CDR3 contains 16 residues. CDR3 in DNA: TGTGCCAGTGCCCTACGATGGGTGTCTGGGGCCAACGTCCTGACTTTC. Its protein is CASALRWVSGANVLTF.

This chain joins TRBV6-6 and TRBJ2-7, with D perhaps TRBD1 (5 bases). The CDR3 is 15 residues long. V shed 2 bases and J shed 2 bases, with 13 bases lying between them. Germline CDR1 is MNHNY and CDR2 is SVGAGI (reference sequence). CDR3: CASSYPTETTYEQYF. Here the CDR3 DNA reads TGTGCCAGCAGTTACCCGACAGAAACAACCTACGAGCAGTACTTC.

The gene calls are TRBV28 and TRBJ1-5, with a tentative D call TRBD1 (5 bases). Germline lookup yields CDR1 MDHEN and CDR2 SYDVKM. This CDR3 spans 15 amino acids. The V end lost 1 base, the J end lost 8 bases, and 15 bases lay between the germline ends. CDR3 protein: CASSLSRGSGKPQHF. CDR3 in DNA: TGTGCCAGCAGTTTATCTAGGGGTTCAGGGAAGCCCCAGCATTTT. The entire variable domain, with the rest obtained from reference TRBV28 and TRBJ1-5, is as follows: DVKVTQSSRYLVKRTGEKVFLECVQDMDHENMFWYRQDPGLGLRLIYFSYDVKMKEKGDIPEGYSVSREKKERFSLILESASTNQTSMYLCASSLSRGSGKPQHFGDGTRLSIL.

The genes are TRBV10-3 and TRBJ2-7; 9 bases map to TRBD1. The CDR3 loop spans 17 amino acids. The germline CDR1 and CDR2 sequences are ENHRY and SYGVKD. V lost 0 bases to trimming and J lost 5 bases; unmatched junction nucleotides: 11. In DNA, the CDR3 is TGTGCCATCAGTGAGTCGTCTCCGGGACAGGGAGCGCACGAGCAGTACTTC. Translating gives CAISESSPGQGAHEQYF.

This rearrangement joins TRBV7-6 to TRBJ2-7; 10 bases line up with TRBD1. This CDR3 is built from 17 residues. Germline-derived CDR1 and CDR2 are SGHVS and FNYEAQ. The V segment lost 1 base and the J segment 3 bases; nucleotides outside the gene matches: 9. Written as DNA, the CDR3 is TGTGCCAGCAGCTTAGGGACTCCGGGACAGGGGATCTACGAGCAGTACTTC. It encodes CASSLGTPGQGIYEQYF. The full variable domain, completed using reference TRBV7-6 and TRBJ2-7, is GAGVSQSPRYKVTKRGQDVALRCDPISGHVSLYWYRQALGQGPEFLTYFNYEAQQDKSGLPNDRFSAERPEGSISTLTIQRTEQRDSAMYRCASSLGTPGQGIYEQYFGPGTRLTVT.

This clone was seen more than once but under ten times. The chain couples TRBV28 to TRBJ1-5; D unclear. Germline CDR1 is MDHEN and CDR2 is SYDVKM. This CDR3 is built from 14 residues. The V end was cut by 4 bases, the J end by 7 bases, with 14 bases between. The CDR3 sequence: CASSSRGYFQPQHF. DNA for the CDR3: TGTGCCAGCAGTTCAAGAGGTTACTTCCAGCCCCAGCATTTT.

This clone has a handful of counts. This rearrangement joins TRBV6-5 to TRBJ2-3, with 8 nucleotides matching TRBD2. V lost 8 bases and J lost 3; bases outside the gene matches: 4. Germline V gene sequence: CDR1 MNHEY, CDR2 SVGAGI. The CDR3 has 13 amino acids. CDR3 protein: CASGLAETDTQYF. CDR3 nucleotide sequence: TGTGCCAGCGGACTAGCAGAAACAGATACGCAGTATTTT.

This clone was counted a single time. This chain uses TRBV5-1 with TRBJ2-2, with 7 bases identical to TRBD2. This CDR3 has 14 amino acids. CDR1 and CDR2 from the germline V gene are SGHRS and YFSETQ. V gave up 4 bases and J gave up 7 bases; unmatched junction bases: 7. This CDR3 is CASSHGLGSGELFF. CDR3 nucleotides: TGCGCCAGCAGCCACGGACTAGGGAGCGGGGAGCTGTTTTTT.

A few counts support this clone. The chain uses TRBV29-1 and TRBJ2-4, with D possibly matching TRBD1 (5 bases). In germline, CDR1 is SQVTM, CDR2 ANQGSEA. Trimming left V 2 bases short and J 2 bases short, with 7 bases between. The CDR3 contains 13 residues. The CDR3 here is CSVEQGSKNIQYF. CDR3 nucleotide sequence: TGCAGCGTTGAACAGGGTTCCAAAAACATTCAGTACTTC. Full variable domain (outside the CDR3, taken from reference TRBV29-1 and TRBJ2-4): SAVISQKPSRDICQRGTSLTIQCQVDSQVTMMFWYRQQPGQSLTLIATANQGSEATYESGFVIDKFPISRPNLTFSTLTVSNMSPEDSSIYLCSVEQGSKNIQYFGAGTRLSVL.

Notes on this clone: The junction shows a germline mismatch at one end, possibly a read error. This chain joins TRBV7-9 and TRBJ2-3; 9 positions match TRBD2. The CDR3 is made up of 17 amino acids. Germline V CDR1 and CDR2: SEHNR, FQNEAQ (reference sequence). The CDR3: CASSLLFAGGSTYTQYF. The CDR3 DNA is TGTGCCAGCAGCTTATTATTCGCGGGAGGGAGCACATATACGCAGTATTTT.